The present T cell receptor beta chain was sequenced within a study of tissue T cells after allogeneic stem cell transplantation. Study outcomes and limitations: Anatomically similar tissues had similar TCR repertoires within each patient. Across patients, clones rarely overlapped, yet motif clusters were shared tissue-specifically. Sampling depth was limited, and the cohort was small and clinically varied.

Data came from immunoSEQ multiplex PCR; TCRdb stores just in-frame clones and leaves some out. The sample contains around 1,500 clones, roughly 45% of which appear only once. As regards this clone: Antigen: not known. Germline and genes: mouse. Sequencing ends 1 residue short of the CDR3 end; the germline J gene provides the rest.

Time point indicated: mouse harvest day 14 after allogeneic transplant. Mouse grafts combined 10^7 T-cell-depleted bone marrow cells with 10^6 splenic CD5+ T cells. This mouse GVHD model was MHC-mismatched B6 to BALB/c, profiled day 7 or 14. The germline gives CDR1 SGHSN, CDR2 HYEKVE. The length of the CDR3 is 16 residues. V lost 4 bases to trimming and J lost 7 bases; unmatched junction nucleotides: 11. The chain couples TRBV12-1 to TRBJ2-7, with 14 nucleotides matching TRBD2. This receptor was taken from a female BALB/c mouse given C57BL/6 T cells with graft-versus-host disease after an allogeneic hematopoietic cell transplant. Source material: gut tissue. The sequenced part of the CDR3 DNA is TGTGCCAGCTCCCCCGGGACTGGGGGGGCGCAGGAGGAACAGTAC. Encoded protein: CASSPGTGGAQEEQY. The complete CDR3 protein is CASSPGTGGAQEEQYF. Combining the CDR3 with reference TRBV12-1 and TRBJ2-7 gives the whole variable domain DSGVVQSPRHIIKEKGGRSVLTCIPISGHSNVVWYQQTLGKELKFLIQHYEKVERDKGFLPSRFSVQQFDDYHSEMNMSALELEDSAMYFCASSPGTGGAQEEQYFGPGTRLTVL.